One sample yielded the 14 T cell receptor beta chains listed below, sequenced in a study of T cell changes during pregnancy in multiple sclerosis (dated 2019 in TCRdb). Preparation of the library involved the immunoSEQ multiplex PCR assay. This is the immuneACCESS table as TCRdb keeps it, with only in-frame sequences that have V and J called. A part of the clones is gone; compared with another copy, unresolved V genes explain less than half, and the rest is unexplained. The sample yields fewer than 85,000 clones; 85% to 95% were counted once. In total, the top ten clones hold 2.5% of the sample. The sample consisted of peripheral blood, taken in the third trimester of pregnancy. These TCRs come from a female donor with multiple sclerosis, enrolled in a pregnancy study.

The V and J genes are TRBV6-5 and TRBJ1-2; D is perhaps TRBD1 (5 bases). V was clipped by 0 bases and J by 6 bases, with 8 bases between them. CDR1 is MNHEY, CDR2 SVGAGI, per germline. The CDR3 length is 13 residues. Written as DNA, the CDR3 is TGTGCCAGCAGTTACTCTCCGGGGGATGGCTACACCTTC. Encoded protein: CASSYSPGDGYTF.

The CDR3 spells CASSEWGGHYNEQFF. CDR3 bases: TGTGCCAGCAGTGAATGGGGGGGACATTACAATGAGCAGTTCTTC. The chain has TRBV25-1 and TRBJ2-1; D may be TRBD2 (7 bases). Germline CDR1 reads MGHDK; CDR2 reads SYGVNS. The CDR3 contains 15 residues. Trimming took off 1 base at V and 4 bases at J, with 11 bases between the two ends.

This chain joins TRBV18 and TRBJ1-4; 8 nucleotides agree with TRBD1. The CDR3 consists of 15 residues. Losses at the gene ends were 4 bases for V and 8 bases for J; bases not matched to a gene: 9. Germline CDR1 and CDR2: KGHSH and LQKENI. CDR3 sequence: CASSRETGEGEKLFF. CDR3 bases: TGTGCCAGCTCACGGGAGACAGGGGAAGGGGAAAAACTGTTTTTT.

The chain links TRBV7-9 to TRBJ1-4, with 7 positions matching TRBD1. V gave up 5 bases and J gave up 8 bases; unmatched junction bases: 8. The CDR3 is made up of 14 amino acids. Germline V gene lookup returns CDR1 SEHNR and CDR2 FQNEAQ (reference sequence). The CDR3 sequence is CASSPPQGGEKLFF. DNA for the CDR3: TGTGCCAGCAGCCCACCGCAGGGGGGCGAAAAACTGTTTTTT.

The chain employs TRBV9 and TRBJ2-3, with 10 bases that match TRBD2. V shed 0 bases, J shed 3 bases, and the junction held 10 bases outside the gene matches. The CDR3 consists of 18 residues. Germline CDR1 reads SGDLS; CDR2 reads YYNGEE. CDR3 bases: TGTGCCAGCAGCGTAGCGACCATAGCGGGGGGAAGAACAGATACGCAGTATTTT. Translated: CASSVATIAGGRTDTQYF.

V is TRBV2 and J is TRBJ2-2; D perhaps matches TRBD2 (5 bases). Germline-derived CDR1 and CDR2 are SNHLY and FYNNEI. V shed 9 bases and J shed 5 bases, with 10 bases lying between them. The CDR3 length is 12 residues. The CDR3 DNA is TGTGCCAGTACTCCGGGGACCGGGGAGCTGTTTTTT. The encoded protein is CASTPGTGELFF.

V usage is TRBV7-6 and J usage is TRBJ2-7; D is perhaps TRBD1 (7 bases). The germline V and J ends were trimmed by 4 bases and 5 bases, with 9 bases remaining between them. Per germline, CDR1 SGHVS and CDR2 FNYEAQ. The CDR3 totals 12 residues. The CDR3 region has the DNA TGTGCCAGCAGCTCAGGGGGGAACGAGCAGTACTTC. Amino acids: CASSSGGNEQYF. The full variable domain, rest sourced from reference TRBV7-6 and TRBJ2-7, is GAGVSQSPRYKVTKRGQDVALRCDPISGHVSLYWYRQALGQGPEFLTYFNYEAQQDKSGLPNDRFSAERPEGSISTLTIQRTEQRDSAMYRCASSSGGNEQYFGPGTRLTVT.

This clone is a singleton in its sample. Different DNA sequences within this sample yield the same CDR3. The chain employs TRBV30 and TRBJ1-1; no reliable D call. In germline, CDR1 is GTSNPN, CDR2 SVGIG (reference sequence). V was trimmed by 3 bases and J by 5 bases, leaving 4 bases between them. The CDR3 has 10 amino acids. The CDR3 protein is CAWSGTEAFF. CDR3 DNA sequence: TGTGCCTGGAGCGGTACTGAAGCTTTCTTT.

The sample holds a few counts of this clone. V gene TRBV4-1 combines with J gene TRBJ2-7; D is ambiguous. The CDR3 length is 13 residues. The germline V and J ends were trimmed by 0 bases and 0 bases, with 3 bases remaining between them. Germline assignment: CDR1 MGHRA and CDR2 YSYEKL. CDR3 amino acids: CASSQESSYEQYF. CDR3 DNA sequence: TGCGCCAGCAGCCAAGAGAGCTCCTACGAGCAGTACTTC.

CDR3 in DNA: TGTGCCAGCAGCGTAGGAATCACTAGCACAGATACGCAGTATTTT. This translates into CASSVGITSTDTQYF. The chain links TRBV9 to TRBJ2-3; D gene uncertain. This CDR3 contains 15 residues. With 0 bases removed from V and 0 bases from J, the gap between germline ends came to 8 bases. Germline CDR1 is SGDLS and CDR2 is YYNGEE.

This clone has more than one count but fewer than ten. The rearrangement joins TRBV7-8 to TRBJ2-7, with TRBD2 identical over 7 bases. The CDR3 spans 14 residues. The germline V gene has CDR1 SGHVS and CDR2 FQNEAQ. The V segment lost 2 bases and the J segment 7 bases; nucleotides outside the gene matches: 8. The DNA of the CDR3 is TGTGCCAGCAGCTTAAAGACTAGCCTCGGTGAGCAGTACTTC. Encoded protein: CASSLKTSLGEQYF.

The rearrangement links TRBV13 to TRBJ1-1; D gene unclear. Germline CDR1 reads PRHDT; CDR2 reads FYEKMQ (reference sequence). The CDR3 extends over 13 amino acids. V lost 3 bases to trimming and J lost 6 bases, with 11 bases between them. The CDR3 DNA reads as TGTGCCAGCAGCTTGCTGAGGGCTGCTGAAGCTTTCTTT. Amino acid sequence: CASSLLRAAEAFF.

The count of this clone is one. This chain connects TRBV19 to TRBJ2-3; possible D gene TRBD1, 5 bases. Deletions cut 6 bases from V and 4 bases from J, with 11 bases between. The CDR3 sequence is 13 residues long. Per the germline V gene, CDR1 is LNHDA and CDR2 is SQIVND (reference sequence). CDR3 in amino acids: CASRQVGADTQYF. The CDR3 nucleotides read TGTGCCAGTAGACAGGTAGGGGCAGATACGCAGTATTTT.

The chain couples TRBV6-5 to TRBJ1-4, with TRBD1 matching 7 bases. J gave up 7 bases and V 4 bases, and 3 bases lay outside the gene matches. Germline CDR1 is MNHEY and CDR2 is SVGAGI. The CDR3 totals 13 residues. The CDR3 DNA sequence: TGTGCCAGCAGTTTAGGACAGGTTGAAAAACTGTTTTTT. It translates to CASSLGQVEKLFF.